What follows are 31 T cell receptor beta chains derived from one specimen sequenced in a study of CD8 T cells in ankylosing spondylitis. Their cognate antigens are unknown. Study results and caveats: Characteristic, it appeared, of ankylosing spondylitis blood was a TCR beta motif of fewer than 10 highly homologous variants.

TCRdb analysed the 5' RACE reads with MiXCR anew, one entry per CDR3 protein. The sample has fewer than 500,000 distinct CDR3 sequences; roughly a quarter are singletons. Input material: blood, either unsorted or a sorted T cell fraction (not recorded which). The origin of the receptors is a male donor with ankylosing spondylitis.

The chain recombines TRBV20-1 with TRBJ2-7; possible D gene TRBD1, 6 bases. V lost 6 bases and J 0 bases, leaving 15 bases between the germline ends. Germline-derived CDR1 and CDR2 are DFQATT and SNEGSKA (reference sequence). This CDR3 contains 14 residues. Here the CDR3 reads CSARAGGVSYEQYF. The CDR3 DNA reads TGCAGTGCCCGGGCTGGGGGCGTCTCCTACGAGCAGTACTTC.

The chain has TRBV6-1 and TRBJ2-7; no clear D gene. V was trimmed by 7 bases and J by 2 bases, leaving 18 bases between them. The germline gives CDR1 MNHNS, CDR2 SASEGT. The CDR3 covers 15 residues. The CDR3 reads CASKSPTGWPYEQYF. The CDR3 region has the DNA TGTGCCAGCAAAAGCCCCACCGGATGGCCCTACGAGCAGTACTTC.

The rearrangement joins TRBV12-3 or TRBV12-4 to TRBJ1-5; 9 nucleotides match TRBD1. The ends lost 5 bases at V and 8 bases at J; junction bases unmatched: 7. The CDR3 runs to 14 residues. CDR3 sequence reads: CASSPGQGREPQHF. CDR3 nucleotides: TGTGCCAGCAGTCCCGGACAGGGGAGAGAGCCCCAGCATTTT.

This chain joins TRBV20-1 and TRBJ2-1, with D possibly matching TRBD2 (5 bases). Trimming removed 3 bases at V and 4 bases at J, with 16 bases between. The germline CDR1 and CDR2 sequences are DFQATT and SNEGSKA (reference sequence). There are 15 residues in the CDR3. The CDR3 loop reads CSASPGISLYNEQFF. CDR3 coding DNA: TGCAGTGCTAGTCCCGGGATCTCTTTGTACAATGAGCAGTTCTTC.

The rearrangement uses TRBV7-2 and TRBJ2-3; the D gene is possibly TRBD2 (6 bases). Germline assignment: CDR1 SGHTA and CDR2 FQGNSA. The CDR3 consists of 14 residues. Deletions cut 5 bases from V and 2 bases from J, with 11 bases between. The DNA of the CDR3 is TGTGCCAGCAGCACCGGGGGTGACACAGATACGCAGTATTTT. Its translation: CASSTGGDTDTQYF.

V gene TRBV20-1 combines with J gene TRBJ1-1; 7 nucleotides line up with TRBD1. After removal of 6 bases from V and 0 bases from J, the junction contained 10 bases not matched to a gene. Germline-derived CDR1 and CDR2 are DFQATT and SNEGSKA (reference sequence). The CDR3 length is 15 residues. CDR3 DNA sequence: TGCAGTGCCGCACCCTGGGGACAGTTGAACACTGAAGCTTTCTTT. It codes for CSAAPWGQLNTEAFF.

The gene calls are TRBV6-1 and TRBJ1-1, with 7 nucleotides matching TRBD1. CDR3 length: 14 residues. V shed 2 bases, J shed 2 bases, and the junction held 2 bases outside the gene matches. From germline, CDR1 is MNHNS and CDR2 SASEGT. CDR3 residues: CASSERQGNTEAFF. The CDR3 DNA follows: TGTGCCAGCAGTGAACGACAGGGAAACACTGAAGCTTTCTTT.

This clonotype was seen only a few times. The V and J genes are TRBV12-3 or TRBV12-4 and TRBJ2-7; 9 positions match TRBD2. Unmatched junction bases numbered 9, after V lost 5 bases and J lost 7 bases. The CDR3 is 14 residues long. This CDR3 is CASSRPSGNKEQYF. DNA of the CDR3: TGTGCCAGCAGTCGACCTAGCGGGAATAAGGAGCAGTACTTC.

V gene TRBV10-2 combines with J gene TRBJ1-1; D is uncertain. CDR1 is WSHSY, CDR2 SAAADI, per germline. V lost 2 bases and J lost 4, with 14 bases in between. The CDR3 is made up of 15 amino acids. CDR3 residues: CASSEAVADGTEAFF. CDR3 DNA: TGCGCCAGCAGTGAGGCAGTAGCTGATGGCACTGAAGCTTTCTTT.

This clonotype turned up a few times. The DNA for the CDR3 is TGCAGCGTCCGACAGGGTGACACTGAAGCTTTCTTT. This encodes CSVRQGDTEAFF. This chain uses TRBV29-1 with TRBJ1-1; 7 positions match TRBD1. Germline V CDR1 and CDR2: SQVTM, ANQGSEA. V dropped 6 bases and J dropped 3; count of bases not matched to a gene: 4. This CDR3 comprises 12 residues.

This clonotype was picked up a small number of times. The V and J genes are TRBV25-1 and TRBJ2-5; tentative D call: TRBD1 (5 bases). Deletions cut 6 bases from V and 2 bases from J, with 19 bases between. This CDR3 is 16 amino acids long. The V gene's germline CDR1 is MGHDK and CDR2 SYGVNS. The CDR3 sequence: CASSVSEGAGQETQYF. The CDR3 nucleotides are TGTGCCAGCAGCGTAAGCGAAGGGGCAGGGCAAGAGACCCAGTACTTC.

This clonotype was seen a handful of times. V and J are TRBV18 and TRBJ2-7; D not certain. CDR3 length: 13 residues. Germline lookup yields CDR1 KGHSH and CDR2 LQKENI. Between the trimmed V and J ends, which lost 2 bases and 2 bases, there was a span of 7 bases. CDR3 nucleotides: TGTGCCAGCTCACCAGCTTCCCCCTACGAGCAGTACGTC. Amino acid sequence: CASSPASPYEQYV.

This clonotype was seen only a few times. Written as DNA, the CDR3 is TGCAGTGCTAGAGGCCCTCCAGGGACCCGCTATGGCTACACCTTC. Protein sequence: CSARGPPGTRYGYTF. The V call is TRBV20-1, the J call TRBJ1-2, with D possibly being TRBD1 (5 bases). With 1 base removed from V and 4 bases from J, the gap between germline ends came to 16 bases. CDR3 length equals 15 residues. CDR1 DFQATT and CDR2 SNEGSKA come from the germline V gene (reference sequence).

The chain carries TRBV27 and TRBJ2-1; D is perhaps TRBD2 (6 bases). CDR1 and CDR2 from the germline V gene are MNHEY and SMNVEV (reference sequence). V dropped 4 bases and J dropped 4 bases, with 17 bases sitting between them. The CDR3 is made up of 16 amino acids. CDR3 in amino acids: CASSSTRAEGYNEQFF. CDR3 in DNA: TGTGCCAGCAGTTCCACCAGGGCGGAGGGGTACAATGAGCAGTTCTTC.

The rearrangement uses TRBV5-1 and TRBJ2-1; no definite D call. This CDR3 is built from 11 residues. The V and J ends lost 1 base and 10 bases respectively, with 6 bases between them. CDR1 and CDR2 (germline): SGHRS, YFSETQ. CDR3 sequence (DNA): TGCGCCAGCAGCTTGTTCGGGGAGCAGTTCTTC. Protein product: CASSLFGEQFF. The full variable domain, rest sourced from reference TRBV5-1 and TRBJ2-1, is KAGVTQTPRYLIKTRGQQVTLSCSPISGHRSVSWYQQTPGQGLQFLFEYFSETQRNKGNFPGRFSGRQFSNSRSEMNVSTLELGDSALYLCASSLFGEQFFGPGTRLTVL.

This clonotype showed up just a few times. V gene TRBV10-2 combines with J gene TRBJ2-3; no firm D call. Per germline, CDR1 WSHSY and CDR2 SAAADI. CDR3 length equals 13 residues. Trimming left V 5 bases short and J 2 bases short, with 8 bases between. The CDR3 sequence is CASSRYVTDTQYF. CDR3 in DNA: TGCGCCAGCAGTCGGTACGTCACAGATACGCAGTATTTT.

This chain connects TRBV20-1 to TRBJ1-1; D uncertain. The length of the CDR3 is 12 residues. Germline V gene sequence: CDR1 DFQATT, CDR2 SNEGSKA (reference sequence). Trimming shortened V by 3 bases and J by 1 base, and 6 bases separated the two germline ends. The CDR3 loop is CSARWQNTEAFF. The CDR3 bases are TGCAGTGCTAGGTGGCAGAACACTGAAGCTTTCTTT.

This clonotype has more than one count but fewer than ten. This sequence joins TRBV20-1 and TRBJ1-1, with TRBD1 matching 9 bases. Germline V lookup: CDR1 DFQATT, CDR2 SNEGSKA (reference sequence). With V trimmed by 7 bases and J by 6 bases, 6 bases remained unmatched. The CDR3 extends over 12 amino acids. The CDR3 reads CSGRTGEAEAFF. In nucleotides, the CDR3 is TGCAGTGGTCGGACAGGGGAGGCTGAAGCTTTCTTT.

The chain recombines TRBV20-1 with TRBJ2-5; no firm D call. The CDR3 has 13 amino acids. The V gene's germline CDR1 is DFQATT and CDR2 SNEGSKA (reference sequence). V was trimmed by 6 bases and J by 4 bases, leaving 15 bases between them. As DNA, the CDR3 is TGCAGTGCAGAGGAAAGAAGGGTAGAGACCCAGTACTTC. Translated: CSAEERRVETQYF.

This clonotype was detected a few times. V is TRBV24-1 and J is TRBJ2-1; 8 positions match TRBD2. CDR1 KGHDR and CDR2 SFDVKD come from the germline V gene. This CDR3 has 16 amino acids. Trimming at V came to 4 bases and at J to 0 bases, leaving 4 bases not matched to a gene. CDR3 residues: CATSDQAGDSYNEQFF. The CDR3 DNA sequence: TGTGCCACCAGTGACCAAGCGGGAGACTCCTACAATGAGCAGTTCTTC.

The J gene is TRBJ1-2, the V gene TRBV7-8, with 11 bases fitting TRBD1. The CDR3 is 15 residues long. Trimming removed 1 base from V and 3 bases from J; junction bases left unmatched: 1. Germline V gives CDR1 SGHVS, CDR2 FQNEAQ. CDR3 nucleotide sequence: TGTGCCAGCAGCTTAGGGACAGGGGGCGACTATGGCTACACCTTC. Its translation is CASSLGTGGDYGYTF.

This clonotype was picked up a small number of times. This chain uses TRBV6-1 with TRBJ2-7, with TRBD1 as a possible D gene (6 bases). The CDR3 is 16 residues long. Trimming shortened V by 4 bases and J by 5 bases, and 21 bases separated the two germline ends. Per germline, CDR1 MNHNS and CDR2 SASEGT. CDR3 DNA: TGTGCCAGCAGTGCCTACTCCACGGGGACACACAACGAGCAGTACGTC. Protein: CASSAYSTGTHNEQYV.

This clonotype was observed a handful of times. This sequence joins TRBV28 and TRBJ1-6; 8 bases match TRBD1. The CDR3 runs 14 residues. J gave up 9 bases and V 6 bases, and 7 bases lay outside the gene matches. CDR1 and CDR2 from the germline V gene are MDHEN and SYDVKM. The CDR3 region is CASSRDRPISPLHF. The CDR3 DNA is TGTGCCAGCAGCCGGGACAGGCCTATTTCACCCCTCCACTTT.

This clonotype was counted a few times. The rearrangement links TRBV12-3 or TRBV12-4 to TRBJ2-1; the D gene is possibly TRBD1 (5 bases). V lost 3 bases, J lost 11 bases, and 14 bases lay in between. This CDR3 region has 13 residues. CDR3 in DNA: TGTGCCAGCAGTTTCCCGGACAAGCCCAAGCAGTTCTTC. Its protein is CASSFPDKPKQFF.

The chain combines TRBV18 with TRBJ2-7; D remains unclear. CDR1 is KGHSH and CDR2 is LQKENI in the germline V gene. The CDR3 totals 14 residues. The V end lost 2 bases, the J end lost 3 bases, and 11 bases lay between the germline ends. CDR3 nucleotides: TGTGCCAGCTCACCAGACGTCGGTAGCTACGAGCAGTACTTC. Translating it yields CASSPDVGSYEQYF.

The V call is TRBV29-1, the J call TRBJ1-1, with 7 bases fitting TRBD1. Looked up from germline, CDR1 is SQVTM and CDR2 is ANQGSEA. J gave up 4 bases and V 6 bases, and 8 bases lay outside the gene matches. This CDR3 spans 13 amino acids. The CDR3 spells CSVSLGGLTEAFF. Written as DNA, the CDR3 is TGCAGCGTCTCTTTAGGGGGCCTCACTGAAGCTTTCTTT.

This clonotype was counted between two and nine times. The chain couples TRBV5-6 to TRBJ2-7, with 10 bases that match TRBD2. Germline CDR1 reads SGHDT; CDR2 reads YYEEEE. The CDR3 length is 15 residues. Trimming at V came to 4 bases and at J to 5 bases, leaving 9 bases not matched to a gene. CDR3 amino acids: CASSDAGTSDHEQYF. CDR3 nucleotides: TGTGCCAGCAGCGACGCCGGGACTAGCGACCACGAGCAGTACTTC.

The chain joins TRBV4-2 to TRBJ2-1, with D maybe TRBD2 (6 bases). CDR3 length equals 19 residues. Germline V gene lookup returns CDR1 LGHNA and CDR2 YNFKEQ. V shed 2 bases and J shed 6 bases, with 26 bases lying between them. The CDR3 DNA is TGTGCCAGCAGCCAATGGACCCTTAACCGGGACTTATCCCTCAATGAGCAGTTCTTC. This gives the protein CASSQWTLNRDLSLNEQFF.

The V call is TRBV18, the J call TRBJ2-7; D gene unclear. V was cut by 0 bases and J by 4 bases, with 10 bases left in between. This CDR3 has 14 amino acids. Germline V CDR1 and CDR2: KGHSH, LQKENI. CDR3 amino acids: CASSPPNSPYEQYF. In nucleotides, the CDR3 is TGTGCCAGCTCACCACCGAACTCACCATACGAGCAGTACTTC. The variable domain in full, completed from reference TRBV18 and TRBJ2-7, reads NAGVMQNPRHLVRRRGQEARLRCSPMKGHSHVYWYRQLPEEGLKFMVYLQKENIIDESGMPKERFSAEFPKEGPSILRIQQVVRGDSAAYFCASSPPNSPYEQYFGPGTRLTVT.

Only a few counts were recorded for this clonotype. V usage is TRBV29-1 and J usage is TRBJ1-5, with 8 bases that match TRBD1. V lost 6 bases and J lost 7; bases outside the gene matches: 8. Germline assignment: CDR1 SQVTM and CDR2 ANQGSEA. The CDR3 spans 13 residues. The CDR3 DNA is TGCAGCGTGGCCGACAGGGGTGGGCAGCCCCAGCATTTT. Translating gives CSVADRGGQPQHF.

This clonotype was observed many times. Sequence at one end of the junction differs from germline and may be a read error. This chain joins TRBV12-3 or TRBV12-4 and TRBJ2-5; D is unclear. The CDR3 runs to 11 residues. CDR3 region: CASSFRETQYF. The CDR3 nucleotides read TGCGCCAGCAGCTTTAGAGAGACCCAGTACTTC.